The 18 T cell receptor beta chains below were found in one sample sequenced in a study of T-cell memory formation after mild COVID-19 (dated by TCRdb to the early 2020s). Receptor libraries were prepared by 5' RACE. Sequencer: Illumina NovaSeq 6000. TCRdb reran the public reads through fastp at Q25 and MiXCR, keeping productive beta chains. Under each unique CDR3 protein, matching rows form one entry showing the most common genes and DNA. The sample data list about 250,000 distinct CDR3 sequences, and roughly 17% of these were observed just once. The ten largest account for more than 20% of the sample. Input material: PBMCs or a T cell subset sorted from them (not recorded which). The receptor set was obtained from a man younger than 35 who had mild COVID-19 (a few samples of this study predate the infection). The sample titles of this study are shuffled in the database, so cell type and time point are left out; the donor was told from shared clones.

V usage is TRBV12-3 or TRBV12-4 and J usage is TRBJ2-3; TRBD1 or TRBD2 may be the D gene (6 bases each). The length of the CDR3 is 14 residues. V dropped 3 bases and J dropped 7 bases, with 14 bases sitting between them. The CDR3 region is CASSFRGAGNTQYF. DNA for the CDR3: TGTGCCAGCAGTTTTAGGGGGGCCGGGAATACGCAGTATTTT.

The chain couples TRBV6-5 to TRBJ2-7; TRBD2 matches 10 bases. The germline V gene has CDR1 MNHEY and CDR2 SVGAGI. There are 14 residues in the CDR3. J gave up 2 bases and V 7 bases, and 5 bases lay outside the gene matches. The CDR3 bases are TGTGCCAGCACCGCTAGCGGGGGTACCTACGAGCAGTACTTC. This codes for CASTASGGTYEQYF.

This chain links TRBV10-1 with TRBJ2-3; D gene ambiguous. Germline V gene data show CDR1 as WNHNN and CDR2 as SYGVQD (reference sequence). The CDR3 is 15 residues long. Trimming pared 3 bases from V and 0 bases from J, leaving 10 bases between. The CDR3 DNA is TGCGCCAGCAGTGACAGCTCGACTAGCACAGATACGCAGTATTTT. Protein product: CASSDSSTSTDTQYF.

This clonotype was recorded a few times. V is TRBV24-1 and J is TRBJ2-3; D ambiguous. Trimming cost V 5 bases and J 4 bases, with 12 bases left between them. There are 14 residues in the CDR3. The germline V gene encodes CDR1 KGHDR and CDR2 SFDVKD. Here the CDR3 reads CATSGRSGPDTQYF. In DNA form, the CDR3 reads TGTGCCACCAGTGGGAGATCGGGCCCAGATACGCAGTATTTT.

The chain recombines TRBV30 with TRBJ1-1; 9 nucleotides line up with TRBD1. The junction had 11 bases not matched to a gene; V was cut back by 1 base and J by 11 bases. The CDR3 spans 14 residues. CDR1 and CDR2 (germline): GTSNPN, SVGIG (reference sequence). The CDR3 coding sequence is TGTGCCTGGAGTGAGGACAGGGGCCCCGGGTACGCTTTCTTT. This translates into CAWSEDRGPGYAFF.

The genes are TRBV6-5 and TRBJ2-3, with a possible D match to TRBD1 (5 bases). This CDR3 has 17 amino acids. Germline lookup yields CDR1 MNHEY and CDR2 SVGAGI. V lost 0 bases and J lost 0, with 13 bases in between. CDR3 region: CASSYSRGWTSTDTQYF. The CDR3 DNA reads as TGTGCCAGCAGTTACTCTAGGGGTTGGACAAGCACAGATACGCAGTATTTT.

V and J are TRBV6-6 and TRBJ1-5; D call uncertain. V lost 4 bases to trimming and J lost 0 bases, with 7 bases between them. Germline assignment: CDR1 MNHNY and CDR2 SVGAGI (reference sequence). This CDR3 region has 14 residues. The CDR3 region is CASSSSDSNQPQHF. The CDR3 coding sequence is TGTGCCAGCAGTTCGTCCGATAGCAATCAGCCCCAGCATTTT.

Many counts were recorded for this clonotype. The gene calls are TRBV6-5 and TRBJ2-7; a weak D match, TRBD1 (6 bases). Germline CDR1 reads MNHEY; CDR2 reads SVGAGI. The CDR3 has 14 amino acids. V lost 6 bases and J lost 4, with 16 bases in between. CDR3 in amino acids: CASSPGRGKYEQYF. CDR3 sequence (DNA): TGTGCCAGCAGCCCGGGAAGGGGGAAGTACGAGCAGTACTTC.

Here the CDR3 reads CASSQEILAGGTSTDTQYF. The DNA of the CDR3 is TGTGCCAGCAGCCAAGAAATACTAGCGGGGGGCACTAGCACAGATACGCAGTATTTT. This sequence joins TRBV4-2 and TRBJ2-3, with 12 nucleotides matching TRBD2. Germline-derived CDR1 and CDR2 are LGHNA and YNFKEQ. The V segment lost 0 bases and the J segment 0 bases; nucleotides outside the gene matches: 7. The CDR3 sequence is 19 residues long.

The gene calls are TRBV24-1 and TRBJ1-2, with a weak D call TRBD1 (6 bases). This CDR3 is built from 16 residues. Germline V lookup: CDR1 KGHDR, CDR2 SFDVKD. Deletions cut 4 bases from V and 0 bases from J, with 14 bases between. The CDR3, as DNA: TGTGCCACCAGTGACGAGGACAGTCGAGCTAACTATGGCTACACCTTC. Translation: CATSDEDSRANYGYTF.

V gene TRBV7-2 combines with J gene TRBJ2-7; D is perhaps TRBD1 (7 bases). Between the trimmed V and J ends, which lost 6 bases and 5 bases, there was a span of 20 bases. Germline V gives CDR1 SGHTA, CDR2 FQGNSA. The CDR3 extends over 15 amino acids. CDR3 in amino acids: CASRPGGTEANEQYF. DNA for the CDR3: TGTGCCAGCAGGCCAGGCGGGACAGAGGCCAACGAGCAGTACTTC.

V usage is TRBV20-1 and J usage is TRBJ1-4; D gene uncertain. CDR3 length: 12 amino acids. The germline V and J ends were trimmed by 5 bases and 3 bases, with 7 bases remaining between them. Germline CDR1 is DFQATT and CDR2 is SNEGSKA (reference sequence). CDR3 residues: CSAYGANEKLFF. The CDR3, as DNA: TGCAGTGCTTACGGAGCTAATGAAAAACTGTTTTTT.

The table lists this clonotype with a few counts. The V call is TRBV4-2, the J call TRBJ2-7; 9 bases line up with TRBD2. V shed 1 base and J 3 bases; nucleotides not matched to a gene: 7. The CDR3 sequence is 16 residues long. Germline V gene sequence: CDR1 LGHNA, CDR2 YNFKEQ. CDR3 in DNA: TGTGCCAGCAGCCAAGTGAGCGGGGGGTTCAACTACGAGCAGTACTTC. This encodes CASSQVSGGFNYEQYF.

This clonotype was seen a handful of times. The chain uses TRBV2 and TRBJ1-2; tentatively, D is TRBD1 (6 bases). Trimming pared 0 bases from V and 7 bases from J, leaving 12 bases between. The CDR3 contains 14 residues. Germline V gene data show CDR1 as SNHLY and CDR2 as FYNNEI. The CDR3 is CASSEAQGTVGYTF. DNA of the CDR3: TGTGCCAGCAGTGAAGCGCAGGGGACGGTTGGCTACACCTTC.

This clonotype was observed a few times. The genes are TRBV7-9 and TRBJ2-3, with a weak D call TRBD2 (5 bases). The CDR3 covers 16 residues. The ends were cut back, 5 bases at V and 2 bases at J, with 17 bases in the middle. Germline assignment: CDR1 SEHNR and CDR2 FQNEAQ (reference sequence). The CDR3 here is CASSPWTGKPTDTQYF. CDR3 DNA sequence: TGTGCCAGCAGCCCGTGGACGGGAAAACCCACAGATACGCAGTATTTT.

The rearrangement uses TRBV7-6 and TRBJ1-5, with D possibly being TRBD1 (5 bases). CDR1 and CDR2 from the germline V gene are SGHVS and FNYEAQ. V shed 3 bases and J shed 3 bases, with 9 bases lying between them. The length of the CDR3 is 14 residues. The CDR3 loop reads CASSLGPINQPQHF. For the CDR3, the DNA is TGTGCCAGCAGCTTGGGACCGATCAATCAGCCCCAGCATTTT.

The CDR3 here is CASSQDRRGITEKLFF. CDR3 nucleotides: TGCGCCAGCAGCCAAGATCGCAGGGGCATTACTGAAAAACTGTTTTTT. The chain links TRBV4-3 to TRBJ1-4, with D perhaps matching TRBD1 (6 bases). With 0 bases removed from V and 7 bases from J, the gap between germline ends came to 15 bases. The length of the CDR3 is 16 residues. CDR1 is LGHNA and CDR2 is YSLEER in the germline V gene.

In this sample, this clonotype turned up a few times. The V and J genes are TRBV11-1 and TRBJ2-5, with 7 bases lining up with TRBD1. Per germline, CDR1 SGHAT and CDR2 FQDESV (reference sequence). The J segment lost 5 bases and the V segment lost 4 bases, leaving 10 bases of the junction unmatched. This CDR3 comprises 15 residues. The CDR3 nucleotides are TGTGCCAGCAGCTCCCTGTACAGGGGCCAGGAGACCCAGTACTTC. Its translation: CASSSLYRGQETQYF.